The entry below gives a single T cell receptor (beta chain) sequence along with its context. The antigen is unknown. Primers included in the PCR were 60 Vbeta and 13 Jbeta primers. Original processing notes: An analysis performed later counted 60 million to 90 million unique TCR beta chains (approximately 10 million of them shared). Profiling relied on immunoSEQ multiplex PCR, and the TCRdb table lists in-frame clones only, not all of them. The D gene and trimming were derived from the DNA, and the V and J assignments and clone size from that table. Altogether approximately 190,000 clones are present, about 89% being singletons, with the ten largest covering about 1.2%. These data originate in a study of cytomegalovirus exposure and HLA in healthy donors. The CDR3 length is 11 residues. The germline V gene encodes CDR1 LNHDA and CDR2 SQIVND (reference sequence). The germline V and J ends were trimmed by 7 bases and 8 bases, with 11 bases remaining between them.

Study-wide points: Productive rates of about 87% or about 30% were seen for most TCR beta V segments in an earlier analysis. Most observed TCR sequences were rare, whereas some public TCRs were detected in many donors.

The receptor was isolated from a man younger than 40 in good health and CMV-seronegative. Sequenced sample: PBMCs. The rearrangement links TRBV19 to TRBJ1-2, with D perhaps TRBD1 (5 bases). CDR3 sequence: CASNRFVGYTF. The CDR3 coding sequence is TGTGCCAGTAACAGGTTTGTAGGCTACACCTTC.